The clone carrying this T cell receptor beta chain was counted once. The data stem from a study of shared clonotypes between healthy human individuals. Germline CDR1 and CDR2: SEHNR and FQNEAQ (reference sequence). CDR3 size: 14 residues. The ends were cut back, 1 base at V and 8 bases at J, with 14 bases in the middle. The table came from immunoSEQ multiplex PCR; TCRdb's copy has only in-frame clones and leaves some out. Seen here are 2 million to 2.5 million clones, 90% to 95% observed once, and the top ten hold approximately 0.37%. The receptor comes from a man in his late teens or twenties in good health. Some clones in this sample may be carry-over from other donors' samples. The chain joins TRBV7-9 to TRBJ1-2; D is possibly TRBD1 (5 bases). The sequencing sample was made of naive CD4+ T cells from PBMCs. The sample's subset: CD45RA+ positively selected. The CDR3 DNA is TGTGCCAGCAGCTTAGATGGGGCCTCGTACGGCTACACCTTC. Residues: CASSLDGASYGYTF.